The rows below give T cell receptor beta chains drawn from one sample of a study of T cell repertoires in cytomegalovirus infection. One entry per CDR3 protein, called by TCRdb with MiXCR from the reads. The sample includes 830,000 or so distinct CDR3 sequences, about 30% of them seen just once. No antigens are known for them. Sequenced here: cultured CD8+ T cells from PBMCs, sampled from culture after CMV antigen stimulation. All receptors come from a human donor in good health (CMV status not recorded). Some clones in this sample may be carry-over from other donors' samples. CDR3s leave out the opening cysteine and the closing phenylalanine or tryptophan.

j_gene,v_gene,CDR3aa
TRBJ2-3,TRBV7-2,ASERGWGGSFTDTQY
TRBJ2-3,TRBV27,ASSLLSGGANDTQY
TRBJ1-1,TRBV12-3/TRBV12-4,ASSFSQLNTEAF
TRBJ1-1,TRBV6-2/TRBV6-3,ASWDSYPNTEAF
TRBJ2-3,TRBV29-1,SVEDLTGLAGDRTSTDTQY
TRBJ2-5,TRBV6-5,ASSYSYAGVQETQY
TRBJ2-4,TRBV7-9,ASSAPTSGGLNIQY
TRBJ1-1,TRBV15,ATSRDYAYTEAF
TRBJ1-1,TRBV7-8,ASSLEGARGEAF
TRBJ2-7,TRBV9,ASSVADRAFYEQY
TRBJ1-2,TRBV9,ASSVAGVTSFGYT
TRBJ1-2,TRBV12-3/TRBV12-4,ASSFGPASYGYT
TRBJ2-5,TRBV7-6,ASSLRRKRGAEETQY
TRBJ2-7,TRBV12-3/TRBV12-4,ASNIALPWTGAEQY
TRBJ1-5,TRBV9,ASAKNQGDNQPQH
TRBJ2-3,TRBV6-1,ASSYPTSEGETDTQY
TRBJ2-6,TRBV7-6,ASSLTTKVFSGANVLT
TRBJ1-2,TRBV4-1,ASSQDGTGETDGYT
TRBJ2-3,TRBV27,ASSSGLAGVGSTQY
TRBJ2-7,TRBV29-1,SVELPAYEQY
TRBJ1-3,TRBV14,ASSQDTGSGNTIY
TRBJ2-5,TRBV12-3/TRBV12-4,ASSSLTEAQETQY
TRBJ1-4,TRBV27,ASSWTGRDEKLF
TRBJ2-2,TRBV7-6,ASSNTGEDTGELF
TRBJ2-3,TRBV5-8,ASSLYRGSPDTQY
TRBJ2-5,TRBV7-9,ASSRHRGEETQY
TRBJ1-5,TRBV6-1,ASRFTGGNQPQH
TRBJ2-1,TRBV11-3,ASSPRGLAYNEQF
TRBJ1-1,TRBV11-3,ASSQGPRGANTEAF
TRBJ1-1,TRBV7-6,ASSSQDRDMNTEAF
TRBJ2-3,TRBV5-6,ASRGGIYTDTQY
TRBJ2-5,TRBV6-6,ASSYGIQSWVGRVQTQY
TRBJ2-3,TRBV7-2,ASSFVAAYTDTQY
TRBJ1-1,TRBV2,ASSLTGAENTEAF
TRBJ2-1,TRBV7-9,ASSLSWGETYNEQF
TRBJ2-1,TRBV5-5,ASKGDYNEQF
TRBJ1-2,TRBV7-6,ASSPPAVYGYT
TRBJ1-1,TRBV12-5,ASGFLGTSFTEAF
TRBJ1-1,TRBV18,ASSPSADWNTEAF
TRBJ1-5,TRBV19,ASSISVRAGYQPQH
TRBJ2-3,TRBV7-9,ASSPLAGDGDLATDTQY